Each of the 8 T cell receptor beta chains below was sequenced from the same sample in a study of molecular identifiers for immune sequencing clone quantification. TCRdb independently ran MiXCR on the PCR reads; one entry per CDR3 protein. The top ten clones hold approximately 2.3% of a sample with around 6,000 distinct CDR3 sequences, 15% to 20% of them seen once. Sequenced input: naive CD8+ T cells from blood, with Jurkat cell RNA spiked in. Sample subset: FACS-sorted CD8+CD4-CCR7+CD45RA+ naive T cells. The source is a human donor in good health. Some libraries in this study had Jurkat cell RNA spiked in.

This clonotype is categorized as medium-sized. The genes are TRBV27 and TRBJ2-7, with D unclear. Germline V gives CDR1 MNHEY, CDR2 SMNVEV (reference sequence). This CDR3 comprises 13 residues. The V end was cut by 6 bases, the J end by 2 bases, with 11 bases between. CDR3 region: CASSRTETYEQYF. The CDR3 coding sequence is TGTGCCAGCAGCCGGACGGAGACCTACGAGCAGTACTTC.

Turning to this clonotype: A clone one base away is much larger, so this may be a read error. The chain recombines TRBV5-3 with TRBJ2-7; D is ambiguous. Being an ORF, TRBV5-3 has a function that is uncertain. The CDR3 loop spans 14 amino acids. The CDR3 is CASSLAGQPYEQYF. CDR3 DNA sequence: TGTGCCAGCAGCTTGGCTGGGCAGCCCTACGAGCAGTACTTC.

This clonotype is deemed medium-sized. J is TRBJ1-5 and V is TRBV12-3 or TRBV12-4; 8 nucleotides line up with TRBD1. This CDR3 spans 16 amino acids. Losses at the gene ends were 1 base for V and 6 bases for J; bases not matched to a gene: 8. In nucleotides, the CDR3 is TGTGCCAGCAGTTTAGTTGGACAGGGAGGGACTCAGCCCCAGCATTTT. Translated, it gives CASSLVGQGGTQPQHF.

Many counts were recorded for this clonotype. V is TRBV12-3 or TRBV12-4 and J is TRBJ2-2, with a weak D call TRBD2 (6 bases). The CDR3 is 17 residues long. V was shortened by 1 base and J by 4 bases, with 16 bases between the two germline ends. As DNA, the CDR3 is TGTGCCAGCAGTTTAGGAAAACGGGGGACGGGCACCGGGGAGCTGTTTTTT. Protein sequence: CASSLGKRGTGTGELFF.

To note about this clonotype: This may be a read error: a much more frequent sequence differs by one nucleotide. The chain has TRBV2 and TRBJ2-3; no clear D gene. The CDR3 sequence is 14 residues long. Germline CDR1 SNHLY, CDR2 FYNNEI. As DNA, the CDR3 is TGTGCCTGCAGTGACGGGCAGAGCACAGATACGCAGTATTTT. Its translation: CACSDGQSTDTQYF.

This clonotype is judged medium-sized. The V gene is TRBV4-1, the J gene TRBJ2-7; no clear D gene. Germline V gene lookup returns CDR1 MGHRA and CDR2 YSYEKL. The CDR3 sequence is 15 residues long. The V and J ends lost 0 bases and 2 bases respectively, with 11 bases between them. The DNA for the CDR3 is TGCGCCAGCAGCCAAGATGCTGGGTTTACCTACGAGCAGTACTTC. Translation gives CASSQDAGFTYEQYF.

The DNA of the CDR3 is TGTGCCAGCAGTTTTAGGGACGGTGATCAGCCCCAGCATTTT. This sequence encodes CASSFRDGDQPQHF. The V gene is TRBV28, the J gene TRBJ1-5; TRBD1 might be the D (5 bases). The CDR3 is 14 amino acids. V lost 3 bases, J lost 5 bases, and 11 bases lay in between. Germline-derived CDR1 and CDR2 are MDHEN and SYDVKM.

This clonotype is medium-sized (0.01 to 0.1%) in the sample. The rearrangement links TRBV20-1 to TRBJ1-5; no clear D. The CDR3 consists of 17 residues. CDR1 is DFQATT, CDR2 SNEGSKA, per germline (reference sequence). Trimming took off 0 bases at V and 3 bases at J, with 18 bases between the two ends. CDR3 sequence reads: CSARDFQEQSLNQPQHF. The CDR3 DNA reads TGCAGTGCTAGAGATTTTCAGGAGCAATCTCTCAATCAGCCCCAGCATTTT.